This T cell receptor beta chain comes out of a study of blood T cell repertoires in COVID-19. Germline loops: CDR1 LGHNA, CDR2 YNFKEQ. This CDR3 spans 12 amino acids. The V end was cut by 0 bases, the J end by 5 bases, with 4 bases between. This table comes from immunoSEQ multiplex PCR, and its TCRdb copy is limited to in-frame clones, with some not included. The table lists 15,000 to 20,000 clones, roughly four fifths of them singletons. This clone was detected only a few times. This receptor was taken from a man aged 35-49 years with active or convalescent COVID-19. Material: peripheral blood. The chain combines TRBV4-2 with TRBJ2-5; D remains unclear. The CDR3 spells CASSQDLETQYF. DNA of the CDR3: TGTGCCAGCAGCCAAGATCTCGAGACCCAGTACTTC.